These 16 T cell receptor beta chains were all obtained from the same sample, sequenced in a study of blood T cell repertoires in COVID-19. TCRdb keeps only in-frame clones here, not all; method: immunoSEQ multiplex PCR. The table has about 120,000 clones, 85% to 90% seen once. Material: peripheral blood. The receptor set was obtained from a man aged 65 to 85 with active or convalescent COVID-19.

This clone turned up a few times. The chain joins TRBV19 to TRBJ2-2, with TRBD1 matching 7 bases. Germline CDR1 is LNHDA and CDR2 is SQIVND (reference sequence). V shed 8 bases, J shed 7 bases, and the junction held 13 bases outside the gene matches. The CDR3 loop spans 15 amino acids. The CDR3 DNA follows: TGTGCCAGTGCGACCGAGGGGGCGCGGTACGGGGAGCTGTTTTTT. Its protein is CASATEGARYGELFF. Combining the CDR3 with reference TRBV19 and TRBJ2-2 gives the whole variable domain DGGITQSPKYLFRKEGQNVTLSCEQNLNHDAMYWYRQDPGQGLRLIYYSQIVNDFQKGDIAEGYSVSREKKESFPLTVTSAQKNPTAFYLCASATEGARYGELFFGEGSRLTVL.

The chain uses TRBV25-1 and TRBJ2-5; 7 bases line up with TRBD1. Germline loops: CDR1 MGHDK, CDR2 SYGVNS. The CDR3 sequence is 15 residues long. V trimming: 1 base; J trimming: 1 base; junction bases outside the gene matches: 3. DNA for the CDR3: TGTGCCAGCAGTGAATTTGGGACAGCCCAAGAGACCCAGTACTTC. It yields the protein CASSEFGTAQETQYF.

The chain recombines TRBV2 with TRBJ2-2, with D possibly TRBD1 on 6 matching bases. V lost 4 bases to trimming and J lost 0 bases, with 9 bases between them. The CDR3 has 15 amino acids. Per germline, CDR1 SNHLY and CDR2 FYNNEI. The DNA of the CDR3 is TGTGCCAGCAGTGTGGGGGCACCGAACACCGGGGAGCTGTTTTTT. Translating it yields CASSVGAPNTGELFF.

The genes are TRBV28 and TRBJ2-3, with TRBD2 identical over 11 bases. V shed 3 bases and J 4 bases; nucleotides not matched to a gene: 6. Germline V gene sequence: CDR1 MDHEN, CDR2 SYDVKM. The CDR3 extends over 16 amino acids. This CDR3 reads CASSFSGRATADTQYF. For the CDR3, the DNA is TGTGCCAGCAGTTTTAGCGGGAGGGCGACGGCAGATACGCAGTATTTT. The whole variable domain, filled in from reference TRBV28 and TRBJ2-3, reads DVKVTQSSRYLVKRTGEKVFLECVQDMDHENMFWYRQDPGLGLRLIYFSYDVKMKEKGDIPEGYSVSREKKERFSLILESASTNQTSMYLCASSFSGRATADTQYFGPGTRLTVL.

This rearrangement joins TRBV27 to TRBJ2-7; 7 nucleotides agree with TRBD1. The CDR3 extends over 13 amino acids. In germline, CDR1 is MNHEY, CDR2 SMNVEV (reference sequence). J was trimmed by 2 bases and V by 7 bases; bases with no gene match: 5. In nucleotides, the CDR3 is TGTGCCAGCACAGGACAGGCCCCCTACGAGCAGTACTTC. Its translation: CASTGQAPYEQYF.

This chain uses TRBV5-1 with TRBJ2-2; 7 positions agree with TRBD1. CDR1 is SGHRS, CDR2 YFSETQ, per germline. V shed 4 bases, J shed 7 bases, and the junction held 7 bases outside the gene matches. CDR3 length: 14 residues. CDR3 DNA sequence: TGCGCCAGCAGCACAGGGGAATATAGCGGGGAGCTGTTTTTT. Amino acids: CASSTGEYSGELFF.

The chain carries TRBV30 and TRBJ2-5; 10 bases align to TRBD1. The V gene's germline CDR1 is GTSNPN and CDR2 SVGIG (reference sequence). J lost 4 bases, V lost 3 bases, and 11 bases had no gene match. The CDR3 totals 16 residues. CDR3 protein: CAWSMGGDRGGETQYF. CDR3 in DNA: TGTGCCTGGAGCATGGGAGGGGACAGGGGAGGAGAGACCCAGTACTTC.

The CDR3 DNA is TGTGCCTGGAGCCGGGACAGCGTTGAAAAACTGTTTTTT. Translating gives CAWSRDSVEKLFF. The chain is built from TRBV30 and TRBJ1-4; TRBD1 matches at 7 bases. V lost 3 bases to trimming and J lost 7 bases; unmatched junction nucleotides: 5. Germline CDR1 and CDR2: GTSNPN and SVGIG (reference sequence). This CDR3 has 13 residues.

V is TRBV2 and J is TRBJ2-1, with 15 bases matching TRBD2. V lost 6 bases, J lost 6 bases, and 3 bases stayed unmatched. CDR1 is SNHLY, CDR2 FYNNEI, per germline. There are 15 residues in the CDR3. The CDR3 reads CASRVGLAGGNEQFF. The CDR3 region has the DNA TGTGCCAGCAGGGTGGGACTAGCGGGAGGCAATGAGCAGTTCTTC.

The chain links TRBV7-6 to TRBJ2-3, with 8 bases lining up with TRBD2. Losses at the gene ends were 5 bases for V and 3 bases for J; bases not matched to a gene: 7. The CDR3 has 15 residues. Germline values: CDR1 SGHVS, CDR2 FNYEAQ. CDR3 sequence (DNA): TGTGCCAGCAGCATAAGCGGGAGCAAAACAGATACGCAGTATTTT. Amino acids: CASSISGSKTDTQYF.

This rearrangement joins TRBV20-1 to TRBJ2-1; D is perhaps TRBD2 (6 bases). Looked up from germline, CDR1 is DFQATT and CDR2 is SNEGSKA (reference sequence). The CDR3 sequence is 10 residues long. Trimming shortened V by 5 bases and J by 10 bases, and 9 bases separated the two germline ends. In DNA form, the CDR3 reads TGCAGTGCTGGGGCGGGGGAGCAGTTCTTC. Protein sequence: CSAGAGEQFF.

The rearrangement uses TRBV18 and TRBJ2-3; D is perhaps TRBD2 (6 bases). Trimming stripped 6 bases from V and 1 base from J, with 14 bases between. There are 15 residues in the CDR3. The germline V gene encodes CDR1 KGHSH and CDR2 LQKENI. The CDR3 DNA reads as TGTGCCAGCTCCCCGGGGGACGGAGGCACAGATACGCAGTATTTT. It encodes CASSPGDGGTDTQYF.

The table lists this clone with a count of one. CDR3 sequence: CASSPGTSGNNIQYF. The CDR3 DNA sequence: TGCGCCAGCAGCCCTGGGACTAGCGGAAACAACATTCAGTACTTC. This chain connects TRBV5-1 to TRBJ2-4; 11 nucleotides agree with TRBD2. Germline V gives CDR1 SGHRS, CDR2 YFSETQ. With V trimmed by 4 bases and J by 7 bases, 7 bases remained unmatched. The CDR3 runs 15 residues.

This chain connects TRBV7-9 to TRBJ1-2; D perhaps matches TRBD1 (5 bases). Germline V gene lookup returns CDR1 SEHNR and CDR2 FQNEAQ (reference sequence). With 2 bases removed from V and 1 base from J, the gap between germline ends came to 17 bases. This CDR3 has 17 residues. The CDR3 region is CASSLSAGRASNYGYTF. The DNA for the CDR3 is TGTGCCAGCAGCTTAAGCGCCGGCAGGGCGAGTAACTATGGCTACACCTTC.

The CDR3 spells CASSPRRGGAFF. For the CDR3, the DNA is TGTGCCAGCAGTCCTAGACGGGGGGGAGCTTTCTTT. This sequence joins TRBV28 and TRBJ1-1; weak D call: TRBD1 (5 bases). CDR1 and CDR2 (germline): MDHEN, SYDVKM. This CDR3 comprises 12 residues. Trimming stripped 5 bases from V and 10 bases from J, with 14 bases between.

The genes are TRBV4-1 and TRBJ2-5; D is perhaps TRBD2 (6 bases). V dropped 3 bases and J dropped 5 bases, with 16 bases sitting between them. The germline gives CDR1 MGHRA, CDR2 YSYEKL. This CDR3 spans 15 amino acids. The CDR3 nucleotides read TGCGCCAGCAGCCAGAGATATAGCGGAGGGGAGACCCAGTACTTC. It translates to CASSQRYSGGETQYF.